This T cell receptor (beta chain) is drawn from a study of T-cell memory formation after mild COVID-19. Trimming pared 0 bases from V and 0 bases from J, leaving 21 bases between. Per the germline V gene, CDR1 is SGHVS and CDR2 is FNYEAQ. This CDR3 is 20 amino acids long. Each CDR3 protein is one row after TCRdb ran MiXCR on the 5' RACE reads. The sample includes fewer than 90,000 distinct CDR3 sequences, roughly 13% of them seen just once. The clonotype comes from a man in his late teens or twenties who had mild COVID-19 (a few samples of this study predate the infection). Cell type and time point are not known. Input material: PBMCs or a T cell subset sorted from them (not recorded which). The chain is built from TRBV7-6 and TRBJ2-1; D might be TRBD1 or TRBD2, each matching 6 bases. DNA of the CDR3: TGTGCCAGCAGCTTAGCCAGGGGTCAGGGACTTCAGAGCTCCTACAATGAGCAGTTCTTC. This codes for CASSLARGQGLQSSYNEQFF.